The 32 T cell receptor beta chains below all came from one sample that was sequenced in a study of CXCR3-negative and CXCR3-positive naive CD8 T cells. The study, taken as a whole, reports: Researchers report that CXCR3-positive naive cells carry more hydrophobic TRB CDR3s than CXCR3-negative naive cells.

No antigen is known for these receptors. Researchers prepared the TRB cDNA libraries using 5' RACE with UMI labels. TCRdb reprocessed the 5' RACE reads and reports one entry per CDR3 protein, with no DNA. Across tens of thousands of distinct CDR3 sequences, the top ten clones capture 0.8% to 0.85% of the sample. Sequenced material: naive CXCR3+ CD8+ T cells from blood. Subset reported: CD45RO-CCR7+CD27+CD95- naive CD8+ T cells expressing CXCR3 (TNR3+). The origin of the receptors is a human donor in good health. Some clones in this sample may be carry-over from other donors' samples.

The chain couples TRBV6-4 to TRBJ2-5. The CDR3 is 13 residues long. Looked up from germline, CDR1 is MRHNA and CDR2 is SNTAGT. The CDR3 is CASSRLDQETQYF.

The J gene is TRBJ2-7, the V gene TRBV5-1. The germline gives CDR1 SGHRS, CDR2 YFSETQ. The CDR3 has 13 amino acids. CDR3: CASIGLTPYEQYF.

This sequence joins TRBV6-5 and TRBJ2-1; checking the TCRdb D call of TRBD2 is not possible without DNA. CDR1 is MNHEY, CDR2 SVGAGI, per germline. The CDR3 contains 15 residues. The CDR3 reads CASSFLARPPNEQFF.

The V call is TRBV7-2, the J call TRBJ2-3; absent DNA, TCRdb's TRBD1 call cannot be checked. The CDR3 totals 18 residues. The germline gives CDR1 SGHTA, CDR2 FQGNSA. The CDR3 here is CASSFLGVSAGFTDTQYF.

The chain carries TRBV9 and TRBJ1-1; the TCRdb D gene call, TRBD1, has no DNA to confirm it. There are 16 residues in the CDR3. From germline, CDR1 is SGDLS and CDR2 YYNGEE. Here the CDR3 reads CASSPREGGVNTEAFF.

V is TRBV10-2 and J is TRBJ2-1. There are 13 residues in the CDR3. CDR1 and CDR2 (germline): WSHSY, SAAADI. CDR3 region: CASSDTRGNEQFF.

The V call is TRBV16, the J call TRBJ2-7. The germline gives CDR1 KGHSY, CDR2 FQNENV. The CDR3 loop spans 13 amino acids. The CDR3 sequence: CASSQVVSYEQYF.

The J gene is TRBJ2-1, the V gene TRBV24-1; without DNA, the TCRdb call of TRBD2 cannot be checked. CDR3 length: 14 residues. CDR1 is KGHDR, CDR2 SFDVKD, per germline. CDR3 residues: CATSDPGRYNEQFF.

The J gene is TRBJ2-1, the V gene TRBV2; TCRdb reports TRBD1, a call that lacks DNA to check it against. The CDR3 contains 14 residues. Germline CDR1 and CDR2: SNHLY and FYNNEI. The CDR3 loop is CASRGTGGVYEQFF.

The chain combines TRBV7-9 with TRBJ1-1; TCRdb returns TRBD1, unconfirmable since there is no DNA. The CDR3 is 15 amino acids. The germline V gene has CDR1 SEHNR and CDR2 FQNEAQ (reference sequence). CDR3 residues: CASSLGGGRNTEAFF. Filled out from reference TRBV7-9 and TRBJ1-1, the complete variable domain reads DTGVSQNPRHKITKRGQNVTFRCDPISEHNRLYWYRQTLGQGPEFLTYFQNEAQLEKSRLLSDRFSAERPKGSFSTLEIQRTEQGDSAMYLCASSLGGGRNTEAFFGQGTRLTVV.

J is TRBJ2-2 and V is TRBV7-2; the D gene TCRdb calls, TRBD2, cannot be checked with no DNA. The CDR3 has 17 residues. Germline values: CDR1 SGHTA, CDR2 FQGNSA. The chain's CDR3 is CASSRPKSATDTGELFF.

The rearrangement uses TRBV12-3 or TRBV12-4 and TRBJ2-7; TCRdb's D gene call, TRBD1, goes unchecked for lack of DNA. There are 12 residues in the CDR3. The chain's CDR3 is CASSSPIREQYF.

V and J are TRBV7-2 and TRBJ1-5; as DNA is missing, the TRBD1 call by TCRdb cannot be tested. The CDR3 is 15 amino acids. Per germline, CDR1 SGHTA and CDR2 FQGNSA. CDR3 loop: CASSYTGNSNQPQHF. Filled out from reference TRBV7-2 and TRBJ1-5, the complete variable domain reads GAGVSQSPSNKVTEKGKDVELRCDPISGHTALYWYRQSLGQGLEFLIYFQGNSAPDKSGLPSDRFSAERTGGSVSTLTIQRTQQEDSAVYLCASSYTGNSNQPQHFGDGTRLSIL.

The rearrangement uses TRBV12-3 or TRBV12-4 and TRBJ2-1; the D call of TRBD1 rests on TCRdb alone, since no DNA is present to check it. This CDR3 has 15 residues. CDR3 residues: CASSLGDSSYNEQFF.

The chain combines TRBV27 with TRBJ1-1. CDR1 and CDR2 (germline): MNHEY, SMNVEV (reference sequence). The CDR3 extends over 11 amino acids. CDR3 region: CVSKVGPEAFF.

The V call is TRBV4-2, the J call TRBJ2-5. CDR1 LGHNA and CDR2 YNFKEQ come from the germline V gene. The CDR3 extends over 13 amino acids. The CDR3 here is CASSQATQETRYF.

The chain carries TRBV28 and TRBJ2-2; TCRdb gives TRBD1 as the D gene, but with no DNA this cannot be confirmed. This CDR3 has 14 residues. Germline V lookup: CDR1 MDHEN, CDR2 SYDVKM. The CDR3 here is CASSLVWRAGELFF.

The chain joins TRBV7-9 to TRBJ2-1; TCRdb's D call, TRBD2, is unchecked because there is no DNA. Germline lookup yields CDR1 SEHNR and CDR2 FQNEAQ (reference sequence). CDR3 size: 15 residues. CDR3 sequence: CASSLPGALVDEQFF. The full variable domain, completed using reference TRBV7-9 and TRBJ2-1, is DTGVSQNPRHKITKRGQNVTFRCDPISEHNRLYWYRQTLGQGPEFLTYFQNEAQLEKSRLLSDRFSAERPKGSFSTLEIQRTEQGDSAMYLCASSLPGALVDEQFFGPGTRLTVL.

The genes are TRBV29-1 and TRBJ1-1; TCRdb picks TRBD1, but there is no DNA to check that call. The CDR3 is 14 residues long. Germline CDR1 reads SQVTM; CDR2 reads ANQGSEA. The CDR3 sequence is CSVEDRPQGGEAFF. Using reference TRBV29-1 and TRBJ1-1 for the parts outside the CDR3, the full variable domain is SAVISQKPSRDICQRGTSLTIQCQVDSQVTMMFWYRQQPGQSLTLIATANQGSEATYESGFVIDKFPISRPNLTFSTLTVSNMSPEDSSIYLCSVEDRPQGGEAFFGQGTRLTVV.

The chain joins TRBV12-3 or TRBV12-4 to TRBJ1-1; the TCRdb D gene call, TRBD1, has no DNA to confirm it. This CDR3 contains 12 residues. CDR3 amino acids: CASSTGSAEAFF.

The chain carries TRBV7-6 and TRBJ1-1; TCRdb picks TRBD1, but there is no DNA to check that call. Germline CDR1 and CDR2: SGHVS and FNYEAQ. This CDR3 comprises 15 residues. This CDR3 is CASSLGGGSNTEAFF.

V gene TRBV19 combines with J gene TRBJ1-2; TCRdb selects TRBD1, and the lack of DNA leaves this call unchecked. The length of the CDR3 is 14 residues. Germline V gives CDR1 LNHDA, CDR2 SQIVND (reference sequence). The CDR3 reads CASSPQTGAYGYTF.

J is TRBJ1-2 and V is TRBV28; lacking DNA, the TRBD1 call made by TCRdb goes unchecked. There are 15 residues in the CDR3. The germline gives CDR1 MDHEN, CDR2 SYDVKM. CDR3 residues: CASSPWRGGNYGYTF.

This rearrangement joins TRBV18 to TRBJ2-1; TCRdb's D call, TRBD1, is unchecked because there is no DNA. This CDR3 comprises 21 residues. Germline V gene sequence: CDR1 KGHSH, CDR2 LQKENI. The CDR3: CASSPEMSGTVPASSYNEQFF.

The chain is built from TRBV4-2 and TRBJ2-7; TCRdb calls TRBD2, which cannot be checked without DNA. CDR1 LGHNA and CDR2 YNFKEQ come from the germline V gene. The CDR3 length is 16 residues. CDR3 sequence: CASSQDRTSGPYEQYF.

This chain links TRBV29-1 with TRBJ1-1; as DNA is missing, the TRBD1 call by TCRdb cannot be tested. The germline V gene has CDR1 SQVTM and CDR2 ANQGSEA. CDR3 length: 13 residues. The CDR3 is CSAETGGLTEAFF.

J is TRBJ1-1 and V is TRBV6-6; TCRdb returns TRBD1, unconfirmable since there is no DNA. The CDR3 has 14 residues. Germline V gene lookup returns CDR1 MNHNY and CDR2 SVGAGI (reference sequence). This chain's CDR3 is CASSLGQPNTEAFF.

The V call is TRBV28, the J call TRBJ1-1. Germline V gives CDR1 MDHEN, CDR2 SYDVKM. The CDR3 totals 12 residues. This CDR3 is CASTWKNTEAFF.

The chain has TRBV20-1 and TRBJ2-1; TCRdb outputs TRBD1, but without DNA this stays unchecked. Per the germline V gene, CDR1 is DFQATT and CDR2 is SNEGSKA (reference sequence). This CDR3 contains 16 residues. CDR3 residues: CSARSLAGVIANEQFF.

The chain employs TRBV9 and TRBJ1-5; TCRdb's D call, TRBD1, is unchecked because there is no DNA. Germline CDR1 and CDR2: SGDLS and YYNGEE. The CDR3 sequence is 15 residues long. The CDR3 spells CASSPSWGANQPQHF.

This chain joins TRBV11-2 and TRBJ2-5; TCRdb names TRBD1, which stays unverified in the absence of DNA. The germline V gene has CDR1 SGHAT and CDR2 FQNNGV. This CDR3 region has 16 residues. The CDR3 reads CASSRGRDAYQETQYF.

CDR3 amino acids: CASNQRTQEHTEAFF. This sequence joins TRBV7-9 and TRBJ1-1. The germline gives CDR1 SEHNR, CDR2 FQNEAQ (reference sequence). The CDR3 covers 15 residues. Complete variable domain (other parts from reference TRBV7-9 and TRBJ1-1): DTGVSQNPRHKITKRGQNVTFRCDPISEHNRLYWYRQTLGQGPEFLTYFQNEAQLEKSRLLSDRFSAERPKGSFSTLEIQRTEQGDSAMYLCASNQRTQEHTEAFFGQGTRLTVV.